The clone carrying this T cell receptor beta chain was counted only a few times. Its antigen remains unknown. The data originate from a study of CD8 T cells in ankylosing spondylitis. Scientists made TCR beta libraries using quantitative 5'-RACE with molecular barcodes. MiXCR, applied by TCRdb to the 5' RACE reads, yields one record per CDR3 protein. This table has around 300,000 distinct CDR3 sequences, less than 25% appearing once. General observations from the study: Ankylosing spondylitis blood appeared to carry a characteristic TCR beta motif of several highly homologous variants. Clones linked to disease were reported to show significant enrichment in matched ankylosing spondylitis synovial fluid.

The CDR3 extends over 18 amino acids. Unmatched junction bases numbered 10, after V lost 3 bases and J lost 2 bases. CDR1 is SGHAT, CDR2 FQNNGV, per germline. Input material: blood, either unsorted or a sorted T cell fraction (not recorded which). The chain combines TRBV11-2 with TRBJ2-1; 10 positions match TRBD2. This sequence originates from a female donor with ankylosing spondylitis or in good health (not recorded which). CDR3 amino acids: CASSFPLSSGRTYNEQFF. The CDR3 nucleotides are TGTGCCAGCAGCTTTCCCCTATCTAGCGGGAGAACCTACAATGAGCAGTTCTTC.